This T cell receptor beta chain emerged from a study of CD8 T cells in ankylosing spondylitis (dated by TCRdb to about 2017). Describing the broader study: T cell receptor beta repertoires were profiled in healthy donors and ankylosing spondylitis patients so that disease-linked TCR variants could be found. In total, the full study cohort was made up of over a hundred healthy donors and 25 or so ankylosing spondylitis patients. Peripheral blood was sampled, and synovial fluid was additionally collected from ankylosing spondylitis patients.

The germline V gene provides CDR1 MNHNS and CDR2 SASEGT. Germline trimming amounts to 2 bases on V and 7 bases on J, with 8 as the count of junction bases outside the gene matches. The CDR3 numbers 15 residues from cysteine through phenylalanine. The DNA shown is the 45-base CDR3, in frame from base 1. Study-wide findings and limitations: A CD8+ phenotype was shown by the disease-linked clones, which were found at relatively low frequencies in peripheral blood. Blood from ankylosing spondylitis patients appeared to be characterized by a TCR beta motif composed of roughly eight highly homologous amino acid variants. According to the report, matched synovial fluid samples from ankylosing spondylitis patients were significantly enriched for the disease-linked clones. Some motif variants were previously reported in synovial fluid and blood of reactive arthritis patients, suggesting common disease-initiation mechanisms.

Regarding this clonotype: There is no known antigen for this receptor. The input lacks base qualities; no much larger clone sits a single base away.

The run used an Illumina HiSeq 2500. Quantitative 5'-RACE with molecular barcodes was used to prepare TCR beta libraries. Under the source paper's analysis protocol: To identify disease-linked TCR variants, a new computational method was used, one built on a probabilistic model of VDJ rearrangement. The public reads were run again by TCRdb, first through fastp at Q25 and then through MiXCR, and only productive beta chains were kept. One record per CDR3 amino acid sequence lists the most common genes and DNA. The V and J calls reflect TCRdb's pipeline rather than the authors' work. A total of 300,000 to 350,000 distinct CDR3 sequences appear in this sample, around 20% of them only once. The top ten constitute 3% to 4% of the sample.

The rearranged chain carries TRBV6-1 and TRBJ1-5, and TRBD1 aligns with 7 junction nucleotides. This TCR came from a female donor with ankylosing spondylitis or in good health (not recorded which). Sequencing was performed on blood, either unsorted or a sorted T cell fraction (not recorded which). The CDR3 reads CASSEQQGTGQPQHF. The DNA reads as follows: TGTGCCAGCAGTGAACAACAGGGGACGGGACAGCCCCAGCATTTT.